This TCR beta chain was sequenced during a study of PD-1 blockade in classical Hodgkin lymphoma. The repertoire was sequenced with immunoSEQ multiplex PCR; TCRdb's copy has only in-frame clones and lacks some. The table lists fewer than 25,000 clones, approximately 80% of them singletons. This CDR3 contains 19 residues. As to this clone: The antigen is undetermined.

Time point reported: cycle 4 day 1 (C4D1), after 6 weeks of nivolumab. Patients all relapsed after autologous stem cell transplantation, and there was variation in brentuximab vedotin exposure. Patients showed best responses of complete response, partial response or progressive disease. Regarding the study as a whole: Whatever underlies the repertoire differences (possibly disease activity or prior therapy) remains undefined. It was among complete responders that baseline diversity resembled that of newly diagnosed patients. Relative to healthy donors, newly diagnosed patients reportedly had lower baseline TCR diversity, which was reported as lower still in relapsed/refractory patients.

The sequencing used peripheral blood mononuclear cells (PBMCs), collected before the fourth cycle of nivolumab. The TCR comes from a human donor with classical Hodgkin lymphoma. V and J are TRBV21-1 and TRBJ2-5; TRBD1, the D gene given by the table, was not confirmed from the DNA. TRBV21-1 represents a pseudogene. The DNA for the CDR3 is TGTGCCAGCAGCAAAGACGGACAGGGAATAGCGTTTACCCAAGAGACCCAGTACTTC. As protein: CASSKDGQGIAFTQETQYF.